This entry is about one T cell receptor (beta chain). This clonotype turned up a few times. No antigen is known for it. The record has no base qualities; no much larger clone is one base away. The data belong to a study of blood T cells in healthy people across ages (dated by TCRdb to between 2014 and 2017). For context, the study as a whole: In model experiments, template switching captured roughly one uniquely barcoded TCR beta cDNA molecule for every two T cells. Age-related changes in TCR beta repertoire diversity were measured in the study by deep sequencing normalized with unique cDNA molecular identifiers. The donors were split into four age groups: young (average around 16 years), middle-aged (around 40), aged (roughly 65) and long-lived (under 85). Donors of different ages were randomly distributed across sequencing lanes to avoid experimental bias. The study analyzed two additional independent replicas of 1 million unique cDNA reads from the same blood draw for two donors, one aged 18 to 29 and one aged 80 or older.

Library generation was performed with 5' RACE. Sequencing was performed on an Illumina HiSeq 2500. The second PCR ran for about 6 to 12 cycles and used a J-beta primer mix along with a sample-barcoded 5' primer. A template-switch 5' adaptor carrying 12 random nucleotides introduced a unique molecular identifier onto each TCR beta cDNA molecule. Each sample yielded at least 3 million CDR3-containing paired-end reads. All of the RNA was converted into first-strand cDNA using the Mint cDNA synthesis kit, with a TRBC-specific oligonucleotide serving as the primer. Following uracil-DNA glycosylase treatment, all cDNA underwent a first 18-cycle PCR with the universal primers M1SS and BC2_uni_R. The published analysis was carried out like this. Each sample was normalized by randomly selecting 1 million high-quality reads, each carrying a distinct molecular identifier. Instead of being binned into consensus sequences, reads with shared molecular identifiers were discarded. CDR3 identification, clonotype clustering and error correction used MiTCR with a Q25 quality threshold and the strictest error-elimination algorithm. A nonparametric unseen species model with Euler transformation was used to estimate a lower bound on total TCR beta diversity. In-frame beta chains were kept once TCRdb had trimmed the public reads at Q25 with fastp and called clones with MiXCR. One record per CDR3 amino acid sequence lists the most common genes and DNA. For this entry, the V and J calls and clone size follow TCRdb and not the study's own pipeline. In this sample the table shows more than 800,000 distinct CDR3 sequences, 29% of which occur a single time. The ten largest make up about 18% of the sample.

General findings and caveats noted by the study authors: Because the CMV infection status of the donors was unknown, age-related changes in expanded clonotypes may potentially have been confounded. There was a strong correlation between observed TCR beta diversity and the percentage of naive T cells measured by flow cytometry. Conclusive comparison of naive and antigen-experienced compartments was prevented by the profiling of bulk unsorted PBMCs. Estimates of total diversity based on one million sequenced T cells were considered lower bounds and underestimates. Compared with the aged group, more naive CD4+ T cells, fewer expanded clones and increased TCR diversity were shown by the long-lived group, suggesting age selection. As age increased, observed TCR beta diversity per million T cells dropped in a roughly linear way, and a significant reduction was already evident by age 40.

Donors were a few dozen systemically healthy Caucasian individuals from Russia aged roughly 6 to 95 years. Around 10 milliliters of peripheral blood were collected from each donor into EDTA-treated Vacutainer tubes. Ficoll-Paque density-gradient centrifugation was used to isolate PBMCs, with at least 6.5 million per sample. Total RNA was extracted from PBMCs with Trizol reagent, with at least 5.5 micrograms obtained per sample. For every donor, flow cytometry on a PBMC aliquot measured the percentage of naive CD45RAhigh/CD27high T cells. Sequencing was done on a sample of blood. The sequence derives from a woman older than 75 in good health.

Here is the DNA: TGTGCCAGCAGTGAATCTACAGGGTTGCCTAATGAAAAACTGTTTTTT. It encodes CASSESTGLPNEKLFF. The rearranged segments are TRBV25-1 and TRBJ1-4, with a weak D call of TRBD1 (6 bases match). The CDR3 holds 16 amino acids from the cysteine to the phenylalanine. Solely the CDR3 DNA is kept, with 48 bases framed from the first base. V gives up 1 base and J gives up 3 bases, and the segment between their germline ends measures 12 bases. Per the germline V gene, MGHDK is the CDR1 and SYGVNS is the CDR2.